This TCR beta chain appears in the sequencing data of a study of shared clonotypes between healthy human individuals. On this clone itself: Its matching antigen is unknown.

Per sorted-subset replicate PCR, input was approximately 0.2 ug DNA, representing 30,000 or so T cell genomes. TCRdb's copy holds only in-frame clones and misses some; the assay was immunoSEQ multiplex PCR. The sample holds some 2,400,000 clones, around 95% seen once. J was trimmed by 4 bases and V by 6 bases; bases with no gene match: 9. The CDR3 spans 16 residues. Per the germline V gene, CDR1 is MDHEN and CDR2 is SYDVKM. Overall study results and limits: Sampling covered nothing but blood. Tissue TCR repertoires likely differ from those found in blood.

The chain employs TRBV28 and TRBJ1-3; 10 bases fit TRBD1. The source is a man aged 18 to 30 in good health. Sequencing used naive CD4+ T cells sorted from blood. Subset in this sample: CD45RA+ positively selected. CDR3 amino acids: CASRGQGSLLGNTIYF. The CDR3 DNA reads TGTGCCAGCAGGGGACAGGGGTCTTTGTTAGGAAACACCATATATTTT.